The rows below give T cell receptor beta chains drawn from one sample of a study of identical twins' blood T cells. TCRdb reprocessed the 5' RACE reads via MiXCR and lists one record per CDR3 protein. The sample holds a few hundred thousand distinct CDR3 sequences, 25% to 35% seen once. Specimen: PBMCs. All receptors come from a woman aged 18-50 years in good health. Each CDR3 is given with its conserved first and last residue. The D gene is left open where the match is weak. Rows give clone size only sometimes, using once, few, many, or a class for an expanded clone.

TRBJ2-2 | NA | TRBV6-6 | NA | CASSYSRSGELFF | TGTGCCAGCAGTTACTCACGGTCTGGGGAGCTGTTTTTT
TRBJ2-3 | few | TRBV9 | NA | CASSVEARGDTQYF | TGTGCCAGCAGCGTAGAGGCCCGGGGTGATACGCAGTATTTT
TRBJ2-2 | NA | TRBV20-1 | NA | CSARDQGHTNTGELFF | TGCAGTGCTAGAGATCAGGGTCATACGAACACCGGGGAGCTGTTTTTT
TRBJ2-2 | few | TRBV10-1 | NA | CASSSDAGELFF | TGCGCCAGCAGTTCAGATGCCGGGGAGCTGTTTTTT
TRBJ1-1 | NA | TRBV7-9 | NA | CASSLGGFDTEAFF | TGTGCCAGCAGCTTGGGAGGGTTCGACACTGAAGCTTTCTTT
TRBJ1-4 | once | TRBV3-1 | NA | CASSRSTTNEKLFF | TGTGCCAGCAGCCGGAGTACAACTAATGAAAAACTGTTTTTT
TRBJ2-7 | NA | TRBV4-3 | NA | CASSQAQGHEQYF | TGCGCCAGCAGCCAAGCCCAGGGCCACGAGCAGTACTTC
TRBJ1-2 | NA | TRBV20-1 | TRBD1 | CSARDRDRRTYGYTF | TGCAGTGCTAGAGATAGGGACAGGAGGACCTATGGCTACACCTTC
TRBJ1-6 | few | TRBV3-1 | TRBD1 | CASSPRDRESKNSPLHF | TGTGCCAGCAGCCCGCGGGACAGGGAGTCGAAAAATTCACCCCTCCACTTT
TRBJ2-1 | NA | TRBV15 | NA | CATSRDLGRLEQFF | TGTGCCACCAGCAGAGATCTGGGTAGGCTTGAGCAGTTCTTC
TRBJ1-1 | NA | TRBV9 | NA | CASSERAHGAEAFF | TGTGCCAGCAGCGAGAGGGCGCATGGCGCTGAAGCTTTCTTT
TRBJ1-1 | many | TRBV12-3/TRBV12-4 | TRBD1 | CASSPGDRMYTEAFF | TGTGCCAGCAGTCCAGGGGACAGGATGTACACTGAAGCTTTCTTT
TRBJ1-4 | NA | TRBV5-1 | TRBD1 | CASRTGTAFVANEKLFF | TGCGCCAGCAGGACCGGGACAGCCTTTGTTGCTAATGAAAAACTGTTTTTT
TRBJ2-1 | NA | TRBV5-1 | TRBD2 | CASSWTSGVYNEQFF | TGCGCCAGCAGCTGGACTAGCGGGGTATACAATGAGCAGTTCTTC
TRBJ1-2 | NA | TRBV4-1 | NA | CASSQDQVAHYGYTF | TGCGCCAGCAGCCAAGATCAGGTGGCCCACTATGGCTACACCTTC
TRBJ1-3 | NA | TRBV5-1 | NA | CASSSPRGTKDTATIYF | TGCGCCAGCAGCTCCCCCCGGGGGACCAAGGATACCGCCACCATATATTTT
TRBJ1-6 | NA | TRBV19 | NA | CASSIVAGYENSPLHF | TGTGCCAGTAGTATTGTAGCCGGCTATGAGAATTCACCCCTCCACTTT
TRBJ1-1 | NA | TRBV11-3 | NA | CASSLEGPGFGVSTEAFF | TGTGCCAGCAGCTTAGAAGGGCCAGGGTTCGGGGTGAGCACTGAAGCTTTCTTT
TRBJ2-7 | NA | TRBV6-5 | NA | CASSTGNYEQYF | TGTGCCAGCAGCACCGGGAACTACGAGCAGTACTTC
TRBJ2-4 | NA | TRBV20-1 | NA | CSAHPAEKNIQYF | TGCAGTGCCCACCCCGCGGAAAAAAACATTCAGTACTTC
TRBJ1-6 | NA | TRBV29-1 | NA | CSVEVRPRSPLHF | TGCAGCGTTGAGGTCAGGCCTCGTTCACCCCTCCACTTT
TRBJ2-4 | NA | TRBV9 | NA | CASSVGHDPDILAKNIQYF | TGTGCCAGCAGCGTTGGCCACGACCCAGATATTTTAGCCAAAAACATTCAGTACTTC
TRBJ1-2 | NA | TRBV28 | NA | CASSFFSALLGRMANYGYTF | TGTGCCAGCAGTTTCTTTTCGGCTTTACTCGGGAGGATGGCTAACTATGGCTACACCTTC
TRBJ2-7 | NA | TRBV7-9 | TRBD1 | CASSSSGQYEQYF | TGTGCCAGCAGCTCCTCGGGACAGTACGAGCAGTACTTC
TRBJ2-3 | NA | TRBV19 | NA | CASSISTSTERDTQYF | TGTGCCAGTAGTATTTCGACATCTACCGAACGAGATACGCAGTATTTT